Below are 2 T cell receptor beta chains sequenced from a single sample in a study of cytomegalovirus exposure and HLA in healthy donors. Amplification used 60 Vbeta primers and 13 Jbeta primers. Sequencing used immunoSEQ multiplex PCR; TCRdb keeps in-frame clones, though not all of them. The sample includes 99,000 or so clones, roughly 12% of them seen just once. Specimen: PBMCs. The source of these receptors is a man aged 40-49 years in good health and CMV-seropositive.

The chain couples TRBV9 to TRBJ1-2, with 7 nucleotides matching TRBD1. V dropped 4 bases and J dropped 5; count of bases not matched to a gene: 8. There are 14 residues in the CDR3. CDR1 and CDR2 from the germline V gene are SGDLS and YYNGEE. CDR3 region: CASSPGGQKYGYTF. The CDR3 nucleotides read TGTGCCAGCAGCCCAGGGGGACAAAAGTATGGCTACACCTTC.

V is TRBV5-1 and J is TRBJ2-5; 12 positions agree with TRBD1. The germline V gene has CDR1 SGHRS and CDR2 YFSETQ. V dropped 4 bases and J dropped 5; count of bases not matched to a gene: 9. The CDR3 runs 16 residues. DNA of the CDR3: TGCGCCAGCAGCCGTCTCGGGACAGGGGGCTGGGAGACCCAGTACTTC. Amino acids: CASSRLGTGGWETQYF.